The clone carrying this T cell receptor beta chain was counted a single time. Assay: immunoSEQ multiplex PCR; the TCRdb copy retains only in-frame clones and omits some. The sample includes around 75,000 clones, roughly 90% of them seen just once. The data stem from a study of T cell changes during pregnancy in multiple sclerosis. Germline V gene lookup returns CDR1 SGHTS and CDR2 YDEGEE. The CDR3 spans 15 residues. Trimming removed 3 bases from V and 1 base from J, with 13 bases in between. The V call is TRBV5-8, the J call TRBJ2-5; tentatively, D is TRBD1 (6 bases). The receptor was isolated from a female donor in good health, enrolled as a control in a pregnancy study. This material consisted of CD4+ T cells from peripheral blood mononuclear cells, taken in the third trimester of pregnancy. The CDR3 DNA is TGTGCCAGCAGCTACAATCGACAGGTCCAAGAGACCCAGTACTTC. Amino acids: CASSYNRQVQETQYF.